The clone carrying this T cell receptor beta chain was recorded a few times. Its antigen is unidentified. Per the germline V gene, CDR1 is SGHTA and CDR2 is FQGNSA. The CDR3 consists of 16 residues. J gave up 9 bases and V 5 bases, and 11 bases lay outside the gene matches. These data originate in a study of CD8+ T cells in alopecia areata. Notes on the study in general: On tofacitinib, scalp clonality and expanded CD8+ clones among top 100 fell significantly.

The treatment was: oral pan-JAK inhibitor, 5-10 mg twice daily. Cell sorting was applied to PBMCs, and CD4+ and CD8+ T cells were collected. cDNA serving as the sequencing template came from extracted, reverse transcribed RNA. Assay: immunoSEQ multiplex PCR; the TCRdb copy retains only in-frame clones and omits some. There are about 190,000 clones in the sample; approximately 60% occur only once, and around 0.7% lies in the top ten. Sample: CD4+ T cells sorted from blood, taken at week 4, from a patient treated with tofacitinib. The clonotype comes from a human donor with alopecia areata. The chain combines TRBV7-2 with TRBJ2-1; 12 nucleotides match TRBD2. The CDR3 DNA follows: TGTGCCAGCAGCGCATCTAGCGGGAGGGCCGGGAGTGAGCAGTTCTTC. This translates into CASSASSGRAGSEQFF. The variable domain in full, completed from reference TRBV7-2 and TRBJ2-1, reads GAGVSQSPSNKVTEKGKDVELRCDPISGHTALYWYRQSLGQGLEFLIYFQGNSAPDKSGLPSDRFSAERTGGSVSTLTIQRTQQEDSAVYLCASSASSGRAGSEQFFGPGTRLTVL.